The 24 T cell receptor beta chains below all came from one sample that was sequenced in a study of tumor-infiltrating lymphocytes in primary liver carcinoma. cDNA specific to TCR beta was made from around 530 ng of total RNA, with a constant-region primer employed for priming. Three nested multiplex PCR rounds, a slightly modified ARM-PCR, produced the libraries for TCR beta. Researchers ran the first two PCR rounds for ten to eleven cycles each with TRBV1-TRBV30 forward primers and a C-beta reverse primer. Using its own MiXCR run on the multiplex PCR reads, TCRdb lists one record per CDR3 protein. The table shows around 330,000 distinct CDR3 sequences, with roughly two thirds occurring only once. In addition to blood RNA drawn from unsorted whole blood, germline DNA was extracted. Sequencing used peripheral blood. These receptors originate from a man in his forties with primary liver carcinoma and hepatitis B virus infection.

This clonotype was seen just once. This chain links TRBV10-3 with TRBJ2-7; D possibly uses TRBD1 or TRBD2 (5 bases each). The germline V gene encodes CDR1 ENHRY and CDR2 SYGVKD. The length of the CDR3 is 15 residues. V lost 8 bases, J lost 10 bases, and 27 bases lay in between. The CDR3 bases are TGTGCCATCGGGAGCCGGGACCCCTCCTCCTCCGAACAGTACGTC. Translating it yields CAIGSRDPSSSEQYV.

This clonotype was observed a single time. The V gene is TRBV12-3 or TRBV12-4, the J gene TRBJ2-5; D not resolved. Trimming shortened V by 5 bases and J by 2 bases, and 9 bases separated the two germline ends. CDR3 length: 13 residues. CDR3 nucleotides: TGTGCCAGCAGTCCAAGGTCTCAAGAGACCCAGTACTTC. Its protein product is CASSPRSQETQYF.

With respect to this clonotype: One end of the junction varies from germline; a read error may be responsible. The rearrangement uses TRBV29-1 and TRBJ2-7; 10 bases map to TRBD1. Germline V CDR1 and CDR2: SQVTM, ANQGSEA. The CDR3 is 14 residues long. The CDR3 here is CSVDGGQGSHEQYF. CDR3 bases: TGCAGTGTTGATGGGGGACAGGGGTCACACGAGCAGTACTTC.

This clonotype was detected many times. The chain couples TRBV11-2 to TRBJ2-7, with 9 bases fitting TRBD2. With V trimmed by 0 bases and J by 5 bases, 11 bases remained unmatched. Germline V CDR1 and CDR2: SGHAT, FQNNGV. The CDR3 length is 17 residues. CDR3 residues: CASSLDLASGKVNEQYF. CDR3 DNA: TGTGCCAGCAGCTTAGACCTGGCTAGCGGGAAGGTCAACGAGCAGTACTTC.

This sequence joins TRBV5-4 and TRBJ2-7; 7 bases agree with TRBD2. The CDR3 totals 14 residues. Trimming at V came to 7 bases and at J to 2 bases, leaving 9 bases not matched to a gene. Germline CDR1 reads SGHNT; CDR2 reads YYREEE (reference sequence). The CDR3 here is CASGILALTYEQYF. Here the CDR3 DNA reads TGTGCCAGCGGCATACTAGCGTTAACCTACGAGCAGTACTTC.

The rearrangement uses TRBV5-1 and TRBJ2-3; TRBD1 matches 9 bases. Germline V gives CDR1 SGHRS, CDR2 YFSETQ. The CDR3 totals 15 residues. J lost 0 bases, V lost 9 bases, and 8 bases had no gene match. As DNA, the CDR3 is TGCGCCACCCGTCCCGGGACAGGGAGCACAGATACGCAGTATTTT. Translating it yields CATRPGTGSTDTQYF. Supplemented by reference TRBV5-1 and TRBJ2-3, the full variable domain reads KAGVTQTPRYLIKTRGQQVTLSCSPISGHRSVSWYQQTPGQGLQFLFEYFSETQRNKGNFPGRFSGRQFSNSRSEMNVSTLELGDSALYLCATRPGTGSTDTQYFGPGTRLTVL.

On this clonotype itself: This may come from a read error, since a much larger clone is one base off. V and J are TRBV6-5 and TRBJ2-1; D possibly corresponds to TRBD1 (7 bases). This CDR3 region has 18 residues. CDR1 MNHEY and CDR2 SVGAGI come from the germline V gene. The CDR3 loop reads CDSSPRGAADLSYNEQFF. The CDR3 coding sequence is TGTGACAGCAGCCCCAGGGGGGCAGCGGACTTATCCTACAATGAGCAGTTCTTC.

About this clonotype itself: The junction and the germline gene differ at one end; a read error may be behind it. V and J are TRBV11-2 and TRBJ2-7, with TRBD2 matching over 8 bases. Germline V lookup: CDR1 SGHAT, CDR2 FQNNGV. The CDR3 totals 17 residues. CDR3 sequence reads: CARSFAPGRDTSYEQYF. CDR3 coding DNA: TGTGCCAGGAGCTTTGCCCCCGGGAGGGATACTTCCTACGAGCAGTACTTC.

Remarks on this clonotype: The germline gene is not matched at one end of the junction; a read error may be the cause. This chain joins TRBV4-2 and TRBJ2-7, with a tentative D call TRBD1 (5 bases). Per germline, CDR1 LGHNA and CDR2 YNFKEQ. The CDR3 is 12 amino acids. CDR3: CASSQGAHEQYF. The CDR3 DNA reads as TGTGCAAGCAGCCAAGGGGCCCACGAGCAGTACTTC.

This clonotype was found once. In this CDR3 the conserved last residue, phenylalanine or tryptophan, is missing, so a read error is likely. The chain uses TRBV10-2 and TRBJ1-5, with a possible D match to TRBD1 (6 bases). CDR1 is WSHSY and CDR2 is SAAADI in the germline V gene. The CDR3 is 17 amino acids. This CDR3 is CAISDFSGTPNNQPQHS. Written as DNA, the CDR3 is TGCGCCATCAGTGACTTTTCGGGGACACCTAACAATCAGCCCCAGCATTCT.

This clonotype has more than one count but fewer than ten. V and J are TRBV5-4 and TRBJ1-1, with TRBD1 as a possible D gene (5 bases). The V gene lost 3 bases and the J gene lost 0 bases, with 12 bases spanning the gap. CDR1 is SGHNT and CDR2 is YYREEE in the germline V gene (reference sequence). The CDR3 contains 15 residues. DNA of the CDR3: TGTGCCAGCAGCTCGACAGTCAACTTGAACACTGAAGCTTTCTTT. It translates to CASSSTVNLNTEAFF.

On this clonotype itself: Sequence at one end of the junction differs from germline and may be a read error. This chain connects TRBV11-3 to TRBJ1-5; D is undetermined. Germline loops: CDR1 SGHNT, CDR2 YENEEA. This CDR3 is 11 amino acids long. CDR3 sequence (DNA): TGTGTCAGCAGTCGCAAACAGCCCCAGCATTTT. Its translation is CVSSRKQPQHF.

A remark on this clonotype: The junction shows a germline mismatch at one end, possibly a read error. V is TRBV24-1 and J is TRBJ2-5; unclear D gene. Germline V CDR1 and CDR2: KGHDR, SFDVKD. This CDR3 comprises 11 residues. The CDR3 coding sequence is TGTGCCAACAGTGTGGGAGAGACCCAGTACTTC. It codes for CANSVGETQYF.

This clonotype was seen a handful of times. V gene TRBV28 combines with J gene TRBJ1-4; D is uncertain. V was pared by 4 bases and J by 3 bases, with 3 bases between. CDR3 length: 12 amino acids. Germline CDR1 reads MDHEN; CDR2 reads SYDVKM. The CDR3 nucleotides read TGTGCCAGCAGTTCGTCTAATGAAAAACTGTTTTTT. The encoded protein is CASSSSNEKLFF.

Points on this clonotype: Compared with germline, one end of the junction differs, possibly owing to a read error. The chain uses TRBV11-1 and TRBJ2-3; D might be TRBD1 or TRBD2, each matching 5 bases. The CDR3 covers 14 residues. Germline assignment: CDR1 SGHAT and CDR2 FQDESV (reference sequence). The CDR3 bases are TGTGCCAGCGACGAGGGGCGAAGCACAGGTACGCAGTATTTT. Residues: CASDEGRSTGTQYF.

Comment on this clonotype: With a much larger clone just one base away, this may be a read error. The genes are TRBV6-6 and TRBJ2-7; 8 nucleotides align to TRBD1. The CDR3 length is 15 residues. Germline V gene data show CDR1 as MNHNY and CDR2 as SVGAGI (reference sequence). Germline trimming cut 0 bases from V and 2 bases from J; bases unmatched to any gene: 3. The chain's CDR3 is CASSYSTGAAYEQYF. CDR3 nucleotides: TGTGCCAGCAGTTACTCGACAGGGGCAGCCTACGAGCAGTACTTC.

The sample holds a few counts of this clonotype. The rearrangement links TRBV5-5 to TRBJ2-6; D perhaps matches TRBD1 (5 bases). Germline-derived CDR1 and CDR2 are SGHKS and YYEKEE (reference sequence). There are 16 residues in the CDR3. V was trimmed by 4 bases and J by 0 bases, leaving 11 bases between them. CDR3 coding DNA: TGTGCCAGCAGCACCTCCAGGGTCTCTGGGGCCAACGTCCTGACTTTC. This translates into CASSTSRVSGANVLTF.

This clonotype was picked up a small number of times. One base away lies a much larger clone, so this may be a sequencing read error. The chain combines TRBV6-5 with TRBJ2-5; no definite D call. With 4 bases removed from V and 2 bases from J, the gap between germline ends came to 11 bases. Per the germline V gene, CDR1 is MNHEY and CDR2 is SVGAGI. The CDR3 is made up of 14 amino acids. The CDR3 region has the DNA TGTGCCAGCAGTTTATTCTCCCCGCAAGAGACCCAGTACTTC. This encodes CASSLFSPQETQYF.

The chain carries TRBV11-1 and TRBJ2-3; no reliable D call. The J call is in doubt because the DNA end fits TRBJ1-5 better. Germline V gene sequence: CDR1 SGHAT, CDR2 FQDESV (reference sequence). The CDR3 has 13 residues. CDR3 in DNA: TGTGCCAGCAGCCCCATGACCGCCCATACGCAGCATTTT. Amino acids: CASSPMTAHTQHF.

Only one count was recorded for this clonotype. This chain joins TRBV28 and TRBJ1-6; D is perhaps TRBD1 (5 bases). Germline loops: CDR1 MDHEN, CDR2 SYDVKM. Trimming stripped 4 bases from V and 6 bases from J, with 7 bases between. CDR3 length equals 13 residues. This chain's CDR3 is CASSSGVNSPLHF. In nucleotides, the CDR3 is TGTGCCAGCAGTTCGGGGGTTAATTCACCCCTCCACTTT.

CDR3 bases: TGTGCCAGCAGCGGACGGGGAGGGAGCTCAACAGATACGCAGTATTTT. It codes for CASSGRGGSSTDTQYF. The gene calls are TRBV5-4 and TRBJ2-3, with 7 positions matching TRBD2. V lost 4 bases to trimming and J lost 3 bases; unmatched junction nucleotides: 11. This CDR3 region has 16 residues. Germline CDR1 reads SGHNT; CDR2 reads YYREEE (reference sequence).

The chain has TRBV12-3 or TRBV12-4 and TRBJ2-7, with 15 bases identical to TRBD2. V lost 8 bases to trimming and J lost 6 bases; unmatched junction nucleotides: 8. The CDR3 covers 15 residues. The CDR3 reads CASGGGLAGGREQYF. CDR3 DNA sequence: TGTGCCAGCGGTGGGGGACTAGCGGGAGGTCGCGAGCAGTACTTC.

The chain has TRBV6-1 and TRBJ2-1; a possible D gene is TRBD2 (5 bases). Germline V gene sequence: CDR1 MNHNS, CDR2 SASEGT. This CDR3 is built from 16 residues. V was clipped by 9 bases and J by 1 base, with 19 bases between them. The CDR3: CARHARAGPSYNEQFF. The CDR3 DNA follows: TGTGCCAGGCATGCCCGGGCGGGCCCTTCCTACAATGAGCAGTTCTTC.

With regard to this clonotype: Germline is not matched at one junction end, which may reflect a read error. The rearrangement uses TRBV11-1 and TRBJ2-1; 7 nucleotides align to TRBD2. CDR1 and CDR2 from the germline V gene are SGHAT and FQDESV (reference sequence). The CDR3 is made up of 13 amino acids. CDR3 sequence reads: CVSSSATSSEQFF. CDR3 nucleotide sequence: TGTGTCAGCAGCTCAGCGACTAGCTCGGAGCAGTTCTTC.